The rows below give T cell receptor beta chains drawn from one sample of a study of blood T cell repertoires in COVID-19. Repertoires were generated with immunoSEQ multiplex PCR, while TCRdb's copy carries only in-frame clones and drops some. The table records 85,000 to 120,000 clones, about nine tenths of them present only once. Sequencing was performed on peripheral blood. The receptors derive from a woman between 50 and 59 years old with COVID-19, enrolled during active disease. Each CDR3 is given with its conserved first and last residue. The D gene is left open where the match is weak. Clone size, where shown, is once, few, many, or a class for clones that have expanded.

abundance: NA; d_gene: NA; v_gene: TRBV27; j_gene: TRBJ1-1; CDR3nt: TGTGCCAGCAGCTCTGGACAAACGAACACTGAAGCTTTCTTT; CDR3aa: CASSSGQTNTEAFF
abundance: NA; d_gene: TRBD1; v_gene: TRBV4-2; j_gene: TRBJ1-4; CDR3nt: TGTGCCAGCAGCCGCCCGGGACAGGGGGCGGAAAAACTGTTTTTT; CDR3aa: CASSRPGQGAEKLFF
abundance: NA; d_gene: NA; v_gene: TRBV13; j_gene: TRBJ1-6; CDR3nt: TGTGCCAGCAGCGAGGGACTGAGCTTTAGCTCCTATAATTCACCCCTCCACTTT; CDR3aa: CASSEGLSFSSYNSPLHF
abundance: once; d_gene: TRBD1; v_gene: TRBV12-3/TRBV12-4; j_gene: TRBJ1-1; CDR3nt: TGTGCCAGCAGTCTAGATCGACAGGGGGCTTTCTTT; CDR3aa: CASSLDRQGAFF
abundance: NA; d_gene: NA; v_gene: TRBV2; j_gene: TRBJ2-5; CDR3nt: TGTGCCAGCGGGGGGGCGAGGGAGACCCAGTACTTC; CDR3aa: CASGGARETQYF
abundance: NA; d_gene: NA; v_gene: TRBV2; j_gene: TRBJ2-1; CDR3nt: TGTGCCAGCAGTTTAGCTCCCCCCTACAATGAGCAGTTCTTC; CDR3aa: CASSLAPPYNEQFF
abundance: few; d_gene: TRBD2; v_gene: TRBV7-9; j_gene: TRBJ2-1; CDR3nt: TGTGCCAGCAGCCTCCCCTTGCGACTAGCGGTCTACAATGAGCAGTTCTTC; CDR3aa: CASSLPLRLAVYNEQFF
abundance: NA; d_gene: TRBD1; v_gene: TRBV2; j_gene: TRBJ1-1; CDR3nt: TGTGCCAGCAGGGACAGGGCAGCGAACACTGAAGCTTTCTTT; CDR3aa: CASRDRAANTEAFF
abundance: NA; d_gene: TRBD2; v_gene: TRBV6-2/TRBV6-3; j_gene: TRBJ2-7; CDR3nt: TGTGCCAGCATCCCTGGGGGACTAGCGGGATTAGGCTACGAGCAGTACTTC; CDR3aa: CASIPGGLAGLGYEQYF
abundance: NA; d_gene: NA; v_gene: TRBV6-5; j_gene: TRBJ1-2; CDR3nt: TGTGCCAGCAGTTACCACGCCGGGTCTTACTATGGCTACACCTTC; CDR3aa: CASSYHAGSYYGYTF
abundance: NA; d_gene: TRBD2; v_gene: TRBV3-1/TRBV3-2; j_gene: TRBJ2-7; CDR3nt: TGTGCCAGCAGCCAAGATTGGGGGGGACTACCAAGCGAGCAGTACTTC; CDR3aa: CASSQDWGGLPSEQYF
abundance: NA; d_gene: TRBD1; v_gene: TRBV4-3; j_gene: TRBJ1-6; CDR3nt: TGCGCCAGCAGCCACAGGGGACAGTCCTATAATTCACCCCTCCACTTT; CDR3aa: CASSHRGQSYNSPLHF
abundance: NA; d_gene: NA; v_gene: TRBV3-1/TRBV3-2; j_gene: TRBJ2-2; CDR3nt: TGTGCCAGCAGAACAATAAACACCGGGGAGCTGTTTTTT; CDR3aa: CASRTINTGELFF
abundance: NA; d_gene: NA; v_gene: TRBV9; j_gene: TRBJ1-3; CDR3nt: TGTGCCAGCAGCGTAGAGCTGGGAGGAACGTTCGAAAACACCATATATTTT; CDR3aa: CASSVELGGTFENTIYF
abundance: NA; d_gene: NA; v_gene: TRBV18; j_gene: TRBJ2-3; CDR3nt: TGTGCCAGCTCACCACAGGGGATTCGCACAGATACGCAGTATTTT; CDR3aa: CASSPQGIRTDTQYF
abundance: NA; d_gene: TRBD2; v_gene: TRBV10-2; j_gene: TRBJ2-5; CDR3nt: TGCGCCAGCAGTGAGTCGGCCCTAACCGGGACTAGCGACCAAGAGACCCAGTACTTC; CDR3aa: CASSESALTGTSDQETQYF
abundance: once; d_gene: TRBD2; v_gene: TRBV5-6; j_gene: TRBJ2-1; CDR3nt: TGTGCCAGCAGCTTTAGCGGGGAGCAATACAATGAGCAGTTCTTC; CDR3aa: CASSFSGEQYNEQFF
abundance: NA; d_gene: NA; v_gene: TRBV28; j_gene: TRBJ1-3; CDR3nt: TGTGCCAGCAGTTTGGGGCGGACCTCTGGAAACACCATATATTTT; CDR3aa: CASSLGRTSGNTIYF
abundance: NA; d_gene: TRBD1; v_gene: TRBV30; j_gene: TRBJ2-3; CDR3nt: TGTGCCTGGAGTGAAGGGGGCGCCACAGATACGCAGTATTTT; CDR3aa: CAWSEGGATDTQYF
abundance: NA; d_gene: NA; v_gene: TRBV30; j_gene: TRBJ1-5; CDR3nt: TGTGCCTGGAGTATGGGCCAGGGGCAGCCCCAGCATTTT; CDR3aa: CAWSMGQGQPQHF
abundance: NA; d_gene: NA; v_gene: TRBV19; j_gene: TRBJ1-2; CDR3nt: TGTGCCAGTAGTATTAAGGAGACGCCTTCCTATGGCTACACCTTC; CDR3aa: CASSIKETPSYGYTF
abundance: NA; d_gene: NA; v_gene: TRBV30; j_gene: TRBJ1-4; CDR3nt: TGTGCCTGGAGTGTACTTCGCGAAAAACTGTTTTTT; CDR3aa: CAWSVLREKLFF
abundance: NA; d_gene: NA; v_gene: TRBV10-3; j_gene: TRBJ2-1; CDR3nt: TGTGCCATCAGCGTCCGGGACTCTGAGCAGTTCTTC; CDR3aa: CAISVRDSEQFF
abundance: NA; d_gene: TRBD2; v_gene: TRBV11-2; j_gene: TRBJ2-2; CDR3nt: TGTGCCAGCAGCTTGAGCGGGGGGTCTACCGGGGAGCTGTTTTTT; CDR3aa: CASSLSGGSTGELFF
abundance: NA; d_gene: TRBD2; v_gene: TRBV19; j_gene: TRBJ2-1; CDR3nt: TGTGCCAGTAGTCCGCGACTAGCGGGGGCGCCGGAAAATGAGCAGTTCTTC; CDR3aa: CASSPRLAGAPENEQFF
abundance: NA; d_gene: TRBD1; v_gene: TRBV6-5; j_gene: TRBJ1-1; CDR3nt: TGTGCCAGCAGTTCACAGGGACAGGCTTTCTTT; CDR3aa: CASSSQGQAFF
abundance: few; d_gene: NA; v_gene: TRBV2; j_gene: TRBJ1-2; CDR3nt: TGTGCCAGTACCCTCGACAGTAACTATGGCTACACCTTC; CDR3aa: CASTLDSNYGYTF
abundance: many; d_gene: NA; v_gene: TRBV6-2/TRBV6-3; j_gene: TRBJ2-7; CDR3nt: TGTGCCAGCAGTTTGGGACACTCCTACGAGCAGTACTTC; CDR3aa: CASSLGHSYEQYF
abundance: NA; d_gene: TRBD2; v_gene: TRBV3-1/TRBV3-2; j_gene: TRBJ2-7; CDR3nt: TGTGCCAGCAGCCACTCGTTAGCGGGGGACTACGAGCAGTACTTC; CDR3aa: CASSHSLAGDYEQYF
abundance: NA; d_gene: TRBD1; v_gene: TRBV28; j_gene: TRBJ1-1; CDR3nt: TGTGCCAGCAGTTCCCCAACGACAGGGGGAGACACTGAAGCTTTCTTT; CDR3aa: CASSSPTTGGDTEAFF
abundance: once; d_gene: NA; v_gene: TRBV27; j_gene: TRBJ1-1; CDR3nt: TGTGCCAGCAGCTCATCGGGGGGGCGGGTTGAAGCTTTCTTT; CDR3aa: CASSSSGGRVEAFF
abundance: NA; d_gene: TRBD2; v_gene: TRBV5-1; j_gene: TRBJ2-5; CDR3nt: TGCGCCAGCAGCTTGAACCCGACTAGCGGGGTCTCGGAGACCCAGTACTTC; CDR3aa: CASSLNPTSGVSETQYF
abundance: NA; d_gene: TRBD2; v_gene: TRBV29-1; j_gene: TRBJ2-4; CDR3nt: TGCAGCGCTGCCCTCGACAGCGGGGGAAACATTCAGTACTTC; CDR3aa: CSAALDSGGNIQYF
abundance: NA; d_gene: TRBD1; v_gene: TRBV6-5; j_gene: TRBJ1-1; CDR3nt: TGTGCCAGCAGTACCCCGACAGGGGCAGGAACTGAAGCTTTCTTT; CDR3aa: CASSTPTGAGTEAFF
abundance: NA; d_gene: NA; v_gene: TRBV5-4; j_gene: TRBJ1-3; CDR3nt: TGTGCCAGCAGCCTGGACAGTGGCTCTGGAAACACCATATATTTT; CDR3aa: CASSLDSGSGNTIYF
abundance: NA; d_gene: NA; v_gene: TRBV5-4; j_gene: TRBJ1-3; CDR3nt: TGTGCCAGCAGCCTTTACAGCAGCTCTGGAAACACCATATATTTT; CDR3aa: CASSLYSSSGNTIYF
abundance: NA; d_gene: TRBD1; v_gene: TRBV19; j_gene: TRBJ1-5; CDR3nt: TGTGCCAGTAGTAAACCCGGGACAGTCCTTGGGCCCCAGCATTTT; CDR3aa: CASSKPGTVLGPQHF
abundance: NA; d_gene: TRBD2; v_gene: TRBV18; j_gene: TRBJ2-5; CDR3nt: TGTGCCAGCTCACCATCGAGCGGGGGATGGTACCAAGAGACCCAGTACTTC; CDR3aa: CASSPSSGGWYQETQYF
abundance: NA; d_gene: NA; v_gene: TRBV29-1; j_gene: TRBJ2-1; CDR3nt: TGCAGCGTTGTTACATACAATGAGCAGTTCTTC; CDR3aa: CSVVTYNEQFF
abundance: NA; d_gene: TRBD1; v_gene: TRBV10-1; j_gene: TRBJ1-5; CDR3nt: TGCGCCAGCAGTGATCCCCGGGGACAGGGCTATCAGCCCCAGCATTTT; CDR3aa: CASSDPRGQGYQPQHF
abundance: NA; d_gene: TRBD1; v_gene: TRBV9; j_gene: TRBJ1-3; CDR3nt: TGTGCCAGCAGCGCTGGGGACAGCTCTGGAAACACCATATATTTT; CDR3aa: CASSAGDSSGNTIYF
abundance: NA; d_gene: NA; v_gene: TRBV5-1; j_gene: TRBJ1-4; CDR3nt: TGCGCCAGCAGCTTGTTGAGTATAAATGAAAAACTGTTTTTT; CDR3aa: CASSLLSINEKLFF
abundance: NA; d_gene: NA; v_gene: TRBV15; j_gene: TRBJ2-7; CDR3nt: TGTGCCACGGGCAGGGGAGGGGGGGCGAGACCCTACGAGCAGTACTTC; CDR3aa: CATGRGGGARPYEQYF
abundance: NA; d_gene: NA; v_gene: TRBV7-3; j_gene: TRBJ2-7; CDR3nt: TGTGCCAGCAGCCCGGGATCCGTCTACGAGCAGTACTTC; CDR3aa: CASSPGSVYEQYF
abundance: NA; d_gene: NA; v_gene: TRBV21-1; j_gene: TRBJ1-3; CDR3nt: TGTGCCAGCAGCACCCGACAGGAGGCTGGAAACACCATATATTTT; CDR3aa: CASSTRQEAGNTIYF